The 27 T cell receptor beta chains given below trace back to one sample, sequenced in a study of blood T cell repertoires in COVID-19 (TCRdb year 2020). The receptor library was made with the immunoSEQ multiplex PCR assay. TCRdb retrieved this table from immuneACCESS and kept in-frame rearrangements only. Not all clones are present; in checked studies, unresolved V genes account for under half, and no reason is known for the remainder. In this sample the table shows about 250,000 clones, roughly 89% of which occur a single time. About 0.94% of the sample belongs to the ten largest clones. Material for sequencing was peripheral blood. These receptors were collected from a woman between 40 and 50 years old who had recovered from COVID-19.

V gene TRBV7-6 combines with J gene TRBJ2-1, with 7 bases identical to TRBD1. Germline trimming cut 5 bases from V and 5 bases from J; bases unmatched to any gene: 6. Germline CDR1 and CDR2: SGHVS and FNYEAQ. CDR3 size: 14 residues. In DNA form, the CDR3 reads TGTGCCAGCAGCCTCTTTACAGGGGACAATGAGCAGTTCTTC. Amino acid sequence: CASSLFTGDNEQFF.

This chain links TRBV4-2 with TRBJ1-5; 9 nucleotides agree with TRBD1. Unmatched junction bases numbered 19, after V lost 4 bases and J lost 0 bases. There are 21 residues in the CDR3. Germline-derived CDR1 and CDR2 are LGHNA and YNFKEQ. The CDR3 is CASSPEGQGESFGYSNQPQHF. The DNA of the CDR3 is TGTGCCAGCAGCCCGGAGGGACAGGGAGAATCGTTCGGATATAGCAATCAGCCCCAGCATTTT.

The gene calls are TRBV28 and TRBJ2-3; possibly TRBD2 for D (5 bases). CDR3 length: 16 amino acids. V gave up 5 bases and J gave up 2 bases, with 17 bases separating them. The germline gives CDR1 MDHEN, CDR2 SYDVKM. The chain's CDR3 is CASSLSQTGNTDTQYF. The CDR3 nucleotides read TGTGCCAGCAGTCTCAGCCAAACCGGGAACACAGATACGCAGTATTTT.

This clone came up once. The genes are TRBV25-1 and TRBJ2-1, with D tentatively TRBD2 (5 bases). This CDR3 has 13 residues. Per the germline V gene, CDR1 is MGHDK and CDR2 is SYGVNS. V was shortened by 4 bases and J by 11 bases, with 15 bases between the two germline ends. The CDR3 region is CASSGVPLGKQFF. In DNA, the CDR3 is TGTGCCAGCAGTGGGGTCCCGCTCGGGAAGCAGTTCTTC.

The CDR3 here is CASSLGTISYNEQFF. In DNA, the CDR3 is TGCGCCAGCAGCTTGGGGACAATATCCTACAATGAGCAGTTCTTC. The chain is built from TRBV5-1 and TRBJ2-1; TRBD1 might be the D (5 bases). This CDR3 comprises 15 residues. The germline V and J ends were trimmed by 0 bases and 1 base, with 8 bases remaining between them. Germline CDR1 and CDR2: SGHRS and YFSETQ. Together with reference TRBV5-1 and TRBJ2-1, the CDR3 gives the full variable domain: KAGVTQTPRYLIKTRGQQVTLSCSPISGHRSVSWYQQTPGQGLQFLFEYFSETQRNKGNFPGRFSGRQFSNSRSEMNVSTLELGDSALYLCASSLGTISYNEQFFGPGTRLTVL.

This clone turned up a few times. The rearrangement joins TRBV7-8 to TRBJ2-2, with a weak D call TRBD1 (5 bases). The CDR3 is 16 amino acids. The germline gives CDR1 SGHVS, CDR2 FQNEAQ. The V end was cut by 2 bases, the J end by 5 bases, with 15 bases between. The CDR3 sequence is CASSLSRPRGTGELFF. The CDR3 DNA follows: TGTGCCAGCAGCTTAAGTAGGCCTAGGGGAACCGGGGAGCTGTTTTTT.

This clone was detected once. The V gene is TRBV19, the J gene TRBJ1-4; TRBD1 aligns across 8 bases. Germline assignment: CDR1 LNHDA and CDR2 SQIVND (reference sequence). There are 13 residues in the CDR3. With 5 bases clipped from V and 6 bases from J, the junction kept 2 bases outside the gene matches. The CDR3 region is CASSVQGDEKLFF. The CDR3, as DNA: TGTGCCAGTAGTGTACAGGGGGATGAAAAACTGTTTTTT.

The genes are TRBV7-9 and TRBJ2-7, with D possibly matching TRBD2 (6 bases). Germline CDR1 reads SEHNR; CDR2 reads FQNEAQ (reference sequence). This CDR3 spans 15 amino acids. V lost 3 bases to trimming and J lost 3 bases, with 15 bases between them. Here the CDR3 reads CASSLAGSGLYEQYF. CDR3 nucleotides: TGTGCCAGCAGCTTGGCAGGAAGCGGGCTCTACGAGCAGTACTTC.

This chain links TRBV2 with TRBJ1-2; TRBD1 aligns across 12 bases. Germline assignment: CDR1 SNHLY and CDR2 FYNNEI. V lost 6 bases, J lost 6 bases, and 5 bases stayed unmatched. The CDR3 contains 14 residues. CDR3 DNA sequence: TGTGCCAGCAGCGGGGGACAGGGGGCGGATGGCTACACCTTC. Translated: CASSGGQGADGYTF.

The chain carries TRBV2 and TRBJ1-1; D is possibly TRBD1 (6 bases). The CDR3 is 13 residues long. Germline CDR1 reads SNHLY; CDR2 reads FYNNEI. V was cut by 6 bases and J by 6 bases, with 14 bases left in between. The CDR3 loop reads CASSVRGASEAFF. The CDR3 DNA reads TGTGCCAGCAGCGTTCGGGGGGCATCTGAAGCTTTCTTT.

Only one count was recorded for this clone. The rearrangement links TRBV7-3 to TRBJ2-3; 8 bases map to TRBD1. V lost 4 bases to trimming and J lost 5 bases; unmatched junction nucleotides: 5. Germline-derived CDR1 and CDR2 are SGHTA and FQGTGA. The CDR3 length is 14 residues. CDR3 in amino acids: CASSSSGGVDTQYF. DNA of the CDR3: TGTGCCAGCAGCTCCTCAGGGGGCGTAGATACGCAGTATTTT.

CDR3 region: CASSPATGVAGANVLTF. Here the CDR3 DNA reads TGTGCCAGCAGTCCGGCGACAGGGGTCGCTGGGGCCAACGTCCTGACTTTC. The rearrangement uses TRBV6-6 and TRBJ2-6, with 8 positions matching TRBD1. This CDR3 is built from 17 residues. Germline loops: CDR1 MNHNY, CDR2 SVGAGI (reference sequence). The junction had 8 bases not matched to a gene; V was cut back by 5 bases and J by 2 bases.

The rearrangement joins TRBV5-4 to TRBJ1-6, with 8 nucleotides matching TRBD1. The germline V gene has CDR1 SGHNT and CDR2 YYREEE (reference sequence). J lost 7 bases, V lost 4 bases, and 4 bases had no gene match. CDR3 length equals 14 residues. The CDR3, as DNA: TGTGCCAGCAGCGTGACAGGGGACAATTCACCCCTCCACTTT. Amino acids: CASSVTGDNSPLHF.

This rearrangement joins TRBV3-1 (or the pseudogene TRBV3-2) to TRBJ1-1; 8 bases align to TRBD1. Germline-derived CDR1 and CDR2 are LGHDT and YNNKEL (reference sequence). The CDR3 has 16 amino acids. With V trimmed by 1 base and J by 1 base, 5 bases remained unmatched. CDR3 in amino acids: CASSQGDRGGNTEAFF. The CDR3 DNA reads TGTGCCAGCAGCCAAGGAGACAGGGGTGGGAACACTGAAGCTTTCTTT.

This clone was seen once. The chain links TRBV11-3 to TRBJ1-5, with D possibly TRBD1 on 5 matching bases. The CDR3 runs 15 residues. V lost 4 bases, J lost 4 bases, and 14 bases lay in between. CDR1 is SGHNT and CDR2 is YENEEA in the germline V gene. CDR3 coding DNA: TGTGCCAGCAGCTGCGTTTTCAGGGTTAATCAGCCCCAGCATTTT. Translated: CASSCVFRVNQPQHF.

The V call is TRBV28, the J call TRBJ2-7, with 11 bases matching TRBD2. The trim removed 5 bases at V and 2 bases at J, leaving 11 bases unmatched. CDR1 MDHEN and CDR2 SYDVKM come from the germline V gene. CDR3 size: 17 residues. The CDR3 DNA follows: TGTGCCAGCAGTCCACGACTAGCGGGGTGGCCCCCCTACGAGCAGTACTTC. This sequence encodes CASSPRLAGWPPYEQYF.

The chain links TRBV9 to TRBJ2-7; the D gene is possibly TRBD2 (6 bases). Germline values: CDR1 SGDLS, CDR2 YYNGEE. V was pared by 1 base and J by 2 bases, with 13 bases between. The CDR3 covers 15 residues. CDR3 bases: TGTGCCAGCAGCGTAAGAGAGGGGACTCCCTACGAGCAGTACTTC. Residues: CASSVREGTPYEQYF.

This chain links TRBV9 with TRBJ2-2, with 7 bases aligning to TRBD1. With V trimmed by 2 bases and J by 5 bases, 12 bases remained unmatched. The germline CDR1 and CDR2 sequences are SGDLS and YYNGEE. The CDR3 length is 17 residues. CDR3 sequence: CASSVGSGTAMTGELFF. CDR3 nucleotides: TGTGCCAGCAGCGTTGGGTCCGGGACAGCAATGACCGGGGAGCTGTTTTTT. Supplemented by reference TRBV9 and TRBJ2-2, the full variable domain reads DSGVTQTPKHLITATGQRVTLRCSPRSGDLSVYWYQQSLDQGLQFLIQYYNGEERAKGNILERFSAQQFPDLHSELNLSSLELGDSALYFCASSVGSGTAMTGELFFGEGSRLTVL.

This chain connects TRBV7-9 to TRBJ1-2; 9 nucleotides line up with TRBD1. The J segment lost 2 bases and the V segment lost 4 bases, leaving 2 bases of the junction unmatched. The CDR3 extends over 14 amino acids. Germline V gene lookup returns CDR1 SEHNR and CDR2 FQNEAQ (reference sequence). CDR3 coding DNA: TGTGCCAGCAGCTCCGGACAGGGGAACTATGGCTACACCTTC. It codes for CASSSGQGNYGYTF.

The chain links TRBV2 to TRBJ2-1; tentatively, D is TRBD2 (5 bases). Germline CDR1 is SNHLY and CDR2 is FYNNEI. The CDR3 covers 11 residues. The V end lost 4 bases, the J end lost 7 bases, and 5 bases lay between the germline ends. The CDR3 region is CASSGLNEQFF. The CDR3 DNA follows: TGTGCCAGCAGTGGACTAAATGAGCAGTTCTTC.

The sample holds one count of this clone. The CDR3, as DNA: TGTGCCAGCAGCTCCCCCGGGACAGGGCGCTCACCCCTCCACTTT. It is translated as CASSSPGTGRSPLHF. This chain links TRBV7-8 with TRBJ1-6; 9 nucleotides line up with TRBD1. Trimming cost V 4 bases and J 10 bases; bases outside gene matches: 8. CDR1 and CDR2 from the germline V gene are SGHVS and FQNEAQ. This CDR3 contains 15 residues.

This clone was detected only a few times. The rearrangement joins TRBV30 to TRBJ1-1, with D hard to call. CDR1 and CDR2 from the germline V gene are GTSNPN and SVGIG (reference sequence). The ends were cut back, 5 bases at V and 1 base at J, with 5 bases in the middle. This CDR3 has 11 residues. The DNA of the CDR3 is TGTGCCTGGCAGTGGAACACTGAAGCTTTCTTT. It translates to CAWQWNTEAFF. Based on the CDR3 plus reference TRBV30 and TRBJ1-1, the full variable domain is SQTIHQWPATLVQPVGSPLSLECTVEGTSNPNLYWYRQAAGRGLQLLFYSVGIGQISSEVPQNLSASRPQDRQFILSSKKLLLSDSGFYLCAWQWNTEAFFGQGTRLTVV.

This clone was seen once. The chain is built from TRBV4-1 and TRBJ2-7; perhaps TRBD2 as D (6 bases). CDR1 and CDR2 from the germline V gene are MGHRA and YSYEKL. Trimming left V 0 bases short and J 4 bases short, with 13 bases between. CDR3 length: 15 residues. CDR3 in amino acids: CASSQEPGLLYEQYF. The DNA of the CDR3 is TGCGCCAGCAGCCAAGAGCCGGGACTTCTTTACGAGCAGTACTTC.

The V and J genes are TRBV5-1 and TRBJ2-5; TRBD2 agrees at 13 bases. This CDR3 comprises 17 residues. The J segment lost 0 bases and the V segment lost 4 bases, leaving 6 bases of the junction unmatched. CDR1 is SGHRS, CDR2 YFSETQ, per germline. Here the CDR3 DNA reads TGCGCCAGCAGCGAGGGACTAGCGGGGACAAACCAAGAGACCCAGTACTTC. This translates into CASSEGLAGTNQETQYF.

This clone was seen a single time. V is TRBV11-3 and J is TRBJ2-3, with 9 bases fitting TRBD1. This CDR3 is built from 16 residues. Germline V lookup: CDR1 SGHNT, CDR2 YENEEA. V lost 5 bases, J lost 6 bases, and 12 bases stayed unmatched. The CDR3 region is CASSPQNPQGADTQYF. CDR3 in DNA: TGTGCCAGCAGCCCCCAAAACCCACAGGGGGCGGATACGCAGTATTTT.

This chain links TRBV5-1 with TRBJ2-2; 7 bases align to TRBD1. After removal of 3 bases from V and 2 bases from J, the junction contained 19 bases not matched to a gene. Germline V gene lookup returns CDR1 SGHRS and CDR2 YFSETQ. The CDR3 sequence is 20 residues long. Here the CDR3 reads CASSSRDRDSTFPNTGELFF. The CDR3 DNA follows: TGCGCCAGCAGCTCCAGAGACCGGGACAGTACGTTTCCTAACACCGGGGAGCTGTTTTTT.

The chain links TRBV28 to TRBJ1-6, with 7 bases lining up with TRBD1. The V and J ends lost 7 bases and 6 bases, in that order; junction bases with no gene match: 9. This CDR3 has 15 residues. The germline V gene encodes CDR1 MDHEN and CDR2 SYDVKM. CDR3 loop: CASTFRDRINSPLHF. For the CDR3, the DNA is TGTGCCAGCACCTTCAGGGACAGAATTAATTCACCCCTCCACTTT.